This T cell receptor (beta chain) was retrieved from a study of CD8 T cells in ankylosing spondylitis. In making TCR beta libraries, quantitative 5'-RACE with molecular barcodes was used. TCRdb re-analysed the 5' RACE reads in MiXCR, keeping a single row per CDR3 protein. In the table there are some 270,000 distinct CDR3 sequences, under 20% of which are singletons. Overall study findings and caveats: Several of the motif variants were reported before in synovial fluid and blood from reactive arthritis. Disease-associated clones were reportedly significantly overrepresented in matched ankylosing spondylitis synovial fluid. Several highly homologous variants made up a TCR beta motif, and this motif appeared characteristic of ankylosing spondylitis blood.

This clonotype was detected a few times. Its antigen is currently unknown. The CDR3 is 16 residues long. CDR1 is MGHRA, CDR2 YSYEKL, per germline. The ends lost 1 base at V and 7 bases at J; junction bases unmatched: 10. The chain uses TRBV4-1 and TRBJ2-5; 9 bases agree with TRBD2. The material sequenced was blood, either unsorted or a sorted T cell fraction (not recorded which). The receptor's source is a male donor with ankylosing spondylitis or in good health (not recorded which). The CDR3 sequence is CASSQGLADGRVTQYF. The CDR3 DNA reads as TGCGCCAGCAGCCAAGGACTAGCGGACGGAAGAGTGACCCAGTACTTC.